Shown below are 15 T cell receptor beta chains from a single sample sequenced in a study of blood T cells in healthy people across ages. A second PCR of about 7 to 12 cycles used a sample-barcoded 5' primer and a J-beta primer mix. TCRdb fed the 5' RACE reads into MiXCR, producing one record per CDR3 protein. This table has about 1.8 million distinct CDR3 sequences, about 50% appearing once. Sequencing was done on a sample of blood. The receptors shown here come from a woman aged 40-49 years in good health.

The chain is built from TRBV3-1 and TRBJ2-1; TRBD2 might be the D (5 bases). Deletions cut 4 bases from V and 7 bases from J, with 17 bases between. This CDR3 contains 15 residues. Germline CDR1 reads LGHDT; CDR2 reads YNNKEL (reference sequence). Here the CDR3 DNA reads TGTGCCAGCAGCCTTGGGCTAGCACCGGCAAATGAGCAGTTCTTC. Translation: CASSLGLAPANEQFF.

There are a few counts of this clonotype. A much more abundant neighbour one base away suggests this may be a read error. CDR3: CASSLEGIGEPQYF. In DNA form, the CDR3 reads TGTGCCAGCAGCTTAGAGGGCATAGGAGAGCCCCAGTACTTC. This chain joins TRBV7-9 and TRBJ2-7, with D uncertain. CDR1 and CDR2 from the germline V gene are SEHNR and FQNEAQ (reference sequence). The CDR3 sequence is 14 residues long. The V gene lost 1 base and the J gene lost 10 bases, with 17 bases spanning the gap.

The chain recombines TRBV3-1 with TRBJ1-6; D not certain. Trimming took off 3 bases at V and 7 bases at J, with 7 bases between the two ends. CDR1 and CDR2 (germline): LGHDT, YNNKEL (reference sequence). The CDR3 runs to 13 residues. The CDR3 region has the DNA TGTGCCAGCAGCCAGGGGTGGAATTCACCCCTCCACTTT. Protein: CASSQGWNSPLHF.

This clonotype was counted a few times. The gene calls are TRBV6-2 or TRBV6-3 and TRBJ2-3, with 12 bases matching TRBD1. The CDR3 is 15 amino acids. Germline CDR1 and CDR2: MNHEY and SVGEGT. The V segment lost 5 bases and the J segment 5 bases; nucleotides outside the gene matches: 5. CDR3 residues: CASSTRDRGRDTQYF. The CDR3 nucleotides read TGTGCCAGCAGTACCCGGGACAGGGGGCGAGATACGCAGTATTTT.

The J gene is TRBJ1-5, the V gene TRBV12-3 or TRBV12-4, with a weak D call TRBD1 (6 bases). CDR3 length: 14 amino acids. The V end was cut by 6 bases, the J end by 6 bases, with 15 bases between. CDR3 sequence reads: CASRSPQGGQPQHF. DNA for the CDR3: TGTGCCAGCAGATCCCCACAGGGAGGTCAGCCCCAGCATTTT.

This clonotype was picked up a small number of times. This chain connects TRBV4-2 to TRBJ2-1, with a tentative D call TRBD1 (6 bases). Per germline, CDR1 LGHNA and CDR2 YNFKEQ. Trimming pared 1 base from V and 8 bases from J, leaving 12 bases between. The CDR3 is 14 residues long. The CDR3 spells CASSQGAGVDEQFF. DNA for the CDR3: TGTGCCAGCAGCCAAGGGGCAGGGGTCGATGAGCAGTTCTTC.

CDR3 residues: CASSYGGGNSYEQYF. For the CDR3, the DNA is TGTGCCAGCTCCTACGGAGGGGGTAACTCCTACGAGCAGTACTTC. The rearrangement links TRBV6-1 to TRBJ2-7; D tentatively fits TRBD1 or TRBD2 (6 bases each). The CDR3 runs 15 residues. Germline lookup yields CDR1 MNHNS and CDR2 SASEGT. V was pared by 8 bases and J by 0 bases, with 17 bases between.

This clonotype was counted between two and nine times. The gene calls are TRBV7-9 and TRBJ2-7; D is unresolved. Germline V CDR1 and CDR2: SEHNR, FQNEAQ (reference sequence). Trimming took off 5 bases at V and 1 base at J, with 18 bases between the two ends. This CDR3 comprises 16 residues. The CDR3, as DNA: TGTGCCAGCAGCCGTCGGCCCCCTGGGAAGTCCTACGAGCAGTACTTC. This sequence encodes CASSRRPPGKSYEQYF.

This clonotype has a handful of counts. The chain employs TRBV28 and TRBJ2-4, with 8 bases matching TRBD1. TRBJ2-7 matches the DNA end more closely, so the J call is doubtful. This CDR3 spans 15 amino acids. Germline CDR1 MDHEN, CDR2 SYDVKM. The CDR3 DNA follows: TGTGCCAGCAGGGAAGACAGGGGTTGGAATCTCGAGCAGTACTTC. Translating gives CASREDRGWNLEQYF.

This clonotype was found many times. This chain uses TRBV12-3 or TRBV12-4 with TRBJ1-6; TRBD1 matches at 9 bases. The CDR3 is made up of 14 amino acids. V shed 6 bases and J 7 bases; nucleotides not matched to a gene: 4. CDR3 in amino acids: CASRQGTGNSPLHF. CDR3 bases: TGTGCCAGCAGGCAGGGGACAGGGAATTCACCCCTCCACTTT.

This clonotype was seen a handful of times. The chain carries TRBV27 and TRBJ2-7, with D perhaps TRBD2 (5 bases). Looked up from germline, CDR1 is MNHEY and CDR2 is SMNVEV (reference sequence). The CDR3 contains 13 residues. The ends were cut back, 8 bases at V and 6 bases at J, with 17 bases in the middle. This chain's CDR3 is CASAVSLAGEQYF. In nucleotides, the CDR3 is TGTGCCAGCGCAGTATCTCTAGCTGGCGAGCAGTACTTC.

This clonotype has only one observation. V and J are TRBV20-1 and TRBJ1-1, with 7 bases matching TRBD1. Germline V gene data show CDR1 as DFQATT and CDR2 as SNEGSKA (reference sequence). The CDR3 covers 12 residues. V dropped 1 base and J dropped 11; count of bases not matched to a gene: 7. In nucleotides, the CDR3 is TGCAGTGCTAGAGGGGGGACAGAGGATGCTTTCTTT. Amino acids: CSARGGTEDAFF.

This clonotype was seen only a few times. The rearrangement uses TRBV11-2 and TRBJ2-5; 9 bases fit TRBD1. TRBJ2-7 matches the DNA end more closely, so the J call is doubtful. CDR3 length equals 15 residues. The germline CDR1 and CDR2 sequences are SGHAT and FQNNGV. The CDR3 spells CASSADLGQGYEQYF. CDR3 nucleotide sequence: TGTGCCAGCAGCGCAGATTTGGGACAGGGCTACGAGCAGTACTTC.

This clonotype was seen more than once but under ten times. The CDR3 sequence: CASSYDRGQGAAFF. The DNA for the CDR3 is TGTGCCAGCAGTTACGATAGGGGACAGGGGGCAGCTTTCTTT. This rearrangement joins TRBV6-5 to TRBJ1-1, with 12 bases matching TRBD1. Germline CDR1 MNHEY, CDR2 SVGAGI. V trimming: 2 bases; J trimming: 10 bases; junction bases outside the gene matches: 5. The CDR3 covers 14 residues.

V gene TRBV7-2 combines with J gene TRBJ2-5; TRBD2 is a possible D gene (5 bases). In germline, CDR1 is SGHTA, CDR2 FQGNSA. The CDR3 sequence is 14 residues long. The V and J ends lost 6 bases and 2 bases respectively, with 13 bases between them. For the CDR3, the DNA is TGTGCCAGCAGGGACTTCAGGAATCAAGAGACCCAGTACTTC. This translates into CASRDFRNQETQYF.